What follows are 9 T cell receptor beta chains derived from one specimen sequenced in a study of CXCR3-negative and CXCR3-positive naive CD8 T cells. The authors made the TRB cDNA libraries by 5' RACE using UMI labels. TCRdb reprocessed the 5' RACE reads, keeping one entry per CDR3 protein, no DNA. The sample data list 80,000 to 100,000 distinct CDR3 sequences. No antigens are known for them. Study observations and caveats: Against CXCR3-negative naive cells, CXCR3-positive naive cells showed more hydrophobic TRB CDR3s.

The sample taken for sequencing was naive CXCR3+ CD8+ T cells from blood. The subset is: CD45RO-CCR7+CD27+CD95- naive CD8+ T cells expressing CXCR3 (TNR3+). The receptors were gathered from a human donor in good health. Some clones in this sample may be carry-over from other donors' samples.

The V call is TRBV6-5, the J call TRBJ1-5. Looked up from germline, CDR1 is MNHEY and CDR2 is SVGAGI. The CDR3 is 14 amino acids. The CDR3 sequence: CASSLGSGNQPQHF.

The chain has TRBV29-1 and TRBJ2-7; lacking DNA, the TRBD1 call made by TCRdb goes unchecked. The CDR3 spans 11 residues. Germline V gives CDR1 SQVTM, CDR2 ANQGSEA. The CDR3 protein is CSVEAGTEQYF.

The CDR3 sequence is CASQMTDEQFF. V gene TRBV7-2 combines with J gene TRBJ2-1. Looked up from germline, CDR1 is SGHTA and CDR2 is FQGNSA. CDR3 length equals 11 residues.

This sequence joins TRBV27 and TRBJ2-1; TCRdb's D gene call, TRBD2, goes unchecked for lack of DNA. CDR1 MNHEY and CDR2 SMNVEV come from the germline V gene (reference sequence). The CDR3 has 16 amino acids. The CDR3 reads CASSLWTSGAYNEQFF.

J is TRBJ1-1 and V is TRBV7-2. The CDR3 runs to 15 residues. The germline gives CDR1 SGHTA, CDR2 FQGNSA. Here the CDR3 reads CASSLAGQSNTEAFF.

The CDR3 loop reads CASRIGRDSNPYNEQFF. The chain joins TRBV7-6 to TRBJ2-1; checking the TCRdb D call of TRBD1 is not possible without DNA. The CDR3 sequence is 17 residues long. Germline values: CDR1 SGHVS, CDR2 FNYEAQ.

The chain recombines TRBV6-4 with TRBJ2-3; TCRdb's D gene call, TRBD2, goes unchecked for lack of DNA. There are 13 residues in the CDR3. Germline CDR1 reads MRHNA; CDR2 reads SNTAGT. The CDR3 sequence: CASSERGTDTQYF.

The chain combines TRBV6-2 or TRBV6-3 with TRBJ2-1; the D call of TRBD2 rests on TCRdb alone, since no DNA is present to check it. The CDR3 consists of 17 residues. Germline CDR1 is MNHEY and CDR2 is SVGEGT. CDR3 protein: CASSYSSAGDMWNEQFF.

The chain recombines TRBV25-1 with TRBJ1-3. Germline loops: CDR1 MGHDK, CDR2 SYGVNS. This CDR3 contains 11 residues. CDR3 protein: CASSDGYTIYF.